This TCR beta chain comes out of a study of shared clonotypes between healthy human individuals. On the study more broadly: CD4 naive cells filled three plates per donor, CD4 memory three, CD8 naive two and CD8 memory one.

On this clone itself: Its antigen remains unknown.

Division of CD4+ cells produced a CD45RA+ naive subset and a CD45RA-negative memory subset. Trimming removed 9 bases at V and 0 bases at J, with 18 bases between. CDR3 length equals 15 residues. The germline V gene encodes CDR1 LNHDA and CDR2 SQIVND (reference sequence). Only in-frame clones appear in the TCRdb table, and some are missing; sequencing was by immunoSEQ multiplex PCR. The repertoire holds 2 million to 2.5 million clones, with more than 90% as singletons. Findings of the study overall: Clonotypes that were shared across a handful of donors made up around 5% of naive CD4 clonotypes. Clonotype sharing among the donors was expected to vary with sequencing depth.

Sequencing was performed on naive CD4+ T cells sorted from blood. As to subset: CD45RA+ positively selected. This sequence was found in a man younger than 30 in good health. This chain connects TRBV19 to TRBJ2-7; a possible D gene is TRBD1 (5 bases). CDR3: CASKETAKYSYEQYF. Here the CDR3 DNA reads TGTGCCAGCAAGGAGACAGCTAAATACTCCTACGAGCAGTACTTC.